This TCR beta chain originates from a study of graft-versus-host responses after intestinal transplantation. This CDR3 is 20 amino acids long. Trimming left V 4 bases short and J 4 bases short, with 28 bases between. Germline V gene lookup returns CDR1 MNHEY and CDR2 SMNVEV (reference sequence). Using immunoSEQ multiplex PCR, the repertoire was profiled, and TCRdb retains in-frame clones only, with some absent. This sample carries 75,000 to 100,000 clones, 86% of them seen once, and the ten largest clones take about 1.5%. The chain recombines TRBV27 with TRBJ2-2; D is undetermined. Here the sequenced sample was PBMCs, taken 255 days after intestinal transplant. The clonotype was recovered from a human patient who received an intestinal transplant, so some T cells may come from the graft donor. DNA for the CDR3: TGTGCCAGCAGTTCGGACCTCCGGGCTACGCAATTTACGACCACCGGGGAGCTGTTTTTT. Protein: CASSSDLRATQFTTTGELFF.